The clone carrying this T cell receptor (beta chain) was recorded at least ten times. This sample was taken from a study of blood T cell repertoires in COVID-19. Study-wide context: From the United States, Italy and Spain came samples of acute and convalescent COVID-19.

Authors' data handling: Amplified reference gene primers provided the basis for estimating nucleated cell counts. Only in-frame clones appear in the TCRdb table, and some are missing; sequencing was by immunoSEQ multiplex PCR. From that table come the V and J calls and clone size; the DNA was used to work out D and trimming. The repertoire holds about 29,000 clones, with nearly 80% as singletons. The germline CDR1 and CDR2 sequences are LGHNA and YSLEER. There are 16 residues in the CDR3. The J segment lost 6 bases and the V segment lost 0 bases, leaving 7 bases of the junction unmatched. This TCR derives from a woman aged 70-85 years with acute or convalescent COVID-19. The chain is built from TRBV4-3 and TRBJ2-7; 11 nucleotides agree with TRBD2. The sample comprised peripheral blood. The CDR3, as DNA: TGCGCCAGCAGCCAAGATTGGCTAGCGGGGGGACTCGAGCAGTACTTC. It encodes CASSQDWLAGGLEQYF.